The present TCR beta chain was sequenced within a study of T cell responses to AZD1222 COVID-19 vaccine. Study-level points and caveats: Two AZD1222 doses significantly raised spike-specific TCR breadth and depth over controls. The peak T cell response came first, and repertoires were sampled only after it. Donors were largely white British and mainly female; clonal diversity was possibly underestimated.

The length of the CDR3 is 13 residues. V was pared by 4 bases and J by 10 bases, with 8 bases of the junction left unmatched. Germline V gene data show CDR1 as GTSNPN and CDR2 as SVGIG (reference sequence). A word on this clone: Its cognate antigen is unknown.

Profiled with immunoSEQ multiplex PCR; TCRdb holds only in-frame clones, not every one. Among approximately 150,000 clones, around 89% were seen once, and the ten largest hold roughly 3.5%. This material consisted of peripheral blood, taken on day 0 of MenACWY control vaccination. V and J are TRBV30 and TRBJ1-4, with TRBD1 identical over 8 bases. The receptor was derived from an adult in good health. This chain's CDR3 is CAWTQGVQGKLFF. The CDR3 nucleotides read TGTGCCTGGACACAGGGGGTACAGGGAAAACTGTTTTTT.